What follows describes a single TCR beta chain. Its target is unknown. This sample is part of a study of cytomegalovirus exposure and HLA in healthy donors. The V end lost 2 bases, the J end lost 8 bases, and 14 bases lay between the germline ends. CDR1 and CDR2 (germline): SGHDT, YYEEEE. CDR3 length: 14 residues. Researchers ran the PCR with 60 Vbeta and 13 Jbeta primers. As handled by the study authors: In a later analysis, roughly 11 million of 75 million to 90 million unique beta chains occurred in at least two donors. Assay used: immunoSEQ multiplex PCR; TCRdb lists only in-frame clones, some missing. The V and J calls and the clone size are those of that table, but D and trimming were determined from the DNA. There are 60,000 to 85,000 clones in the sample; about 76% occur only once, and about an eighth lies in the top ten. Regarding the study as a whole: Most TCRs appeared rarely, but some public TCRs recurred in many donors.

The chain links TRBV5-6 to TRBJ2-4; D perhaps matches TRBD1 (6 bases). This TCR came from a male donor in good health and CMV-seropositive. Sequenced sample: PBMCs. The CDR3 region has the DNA TGTGCCAGCAGCTTCGCCGGGACAAGGGACATTCAGTACTTC. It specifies CASSFAGTRDIQYF.